Following are 29 T cell receptor beta chains from one sample sequenced in a study of tumor-infiltrating lymphocytes in primary liver carcinoma. For each extraction, RNA and DNA were obtained together from about 20-30 mg of unsorted bulk tissue. From approximately 500 ng total RNA, TCR beta cDNA was generated with a primer in the constant region. Libraries of TCR beta came from three nested multiplex PCR rounds with slightly modified ARM-PCR. With TRBV1-TRBV30 forward primers and a C-beta reverse primer, the first two PCR rounds were run for roughly 10 cycles each. MiXCR, run by TCRdb on the multiplex PCR reads, gives a single entry per CDR3 protein. The sample lists under 200,000 distinct CDR3 sequences, over 80% occurring once. The sample comprised tumor tissue from primary liver carcinoma. Source of these receptors: a man aged 35-49 years with primary liver carcinoma and hepatitis B virus infection.

Comments on this clonotype: At one end the junction does not follow the germline gene, possibly because of a read error. In nucleotides, the CDR3 is TGCGCCAGCTCCGGGACTGGCGGGAGAGAGCTGTATTTT. Translation gives CASSGTGGRELYF. V usage is TRBV12-3 or TRBV12-4 and J usage is TRBJ2-2, with 7 bases that match TRBD2. The CDR3 runs 13 residues.

For this clonotype: One junction end does not reproduce the germline sequence, and a read error may be involved. This chain links TRBV6-1 with TRBJ2-1; possibly TRBD2 for D (6 bases). Germline V gene lookup returns CDR1 MNHNS and CDR2 SASEGT. There are 15 residues in the CDR3. CDR3 residues: CASESGTTSSDEQSF. CDR3 DNA: TGTGCCAGCGAATCCGGGACCACATCTAGCGATGAGCAGTCCTTC.

As concerns this clonotype: The junction departs from germline at one end; a sequencing error may be responsible. The chain uses TRBV6-1 and TRBJ2-3, with 7 bases aligning to TRBD1. Germline V gene data show CDR1 as MNHNS and CDR2 as SASEGT. The CDR3 runs 15 residues. CDR3 sequence (DNA): TGTGCCAGCACTGTAGGAGGTAGAGGGACAGATACGCTGTATTTT. As protein: CASTVGGRGTDTLYF.

This clonotype turned up a few times. This sequence may be a read error, since a much larger clone differs from it by one base. The gene calls are TRBV4-1 and TRBJ1-5, with D unclear. Per the germline V gene, CDR1 is MGHRA and CDR2 is YSYEKL. The CDR3 has 15 residues. CDR3 nucleotides: TGCACCAGCAGCCAAGATGCGGCCCTCGCCCAGCCCCAGCATTTT. Encoded protein: CTSSQDAALAQPQHF.

This clonotype was detected only a few times. This sequence joins TRBV11-2 and TRBJ1-4; 9 bases agree with TRBD1. The V gene's germline CDR1 is SGHAT and CDR2 FQNNGV. This CDR3 contains 15 residues. The CDR3: CVSSPGTGLNEKLFF. The DNA of the CDR3 is TGTGTCAGTAGCCCCGGGACAGGGCTAAATGAAAAACTGTTTTTT.

With respect to this clonotype: A read error is likely, as this CDR3 ends without the conserved phenylalanine or tryptophan. The rearrangement links TRBV6-1 to TRBJ1-5, with D possibly matching TRBD1 (5 bases). CDR1 is MNHNS, CDR2 SASEGT, per germline. The CDR3 runs 15 residues. Trimming stripped 2 bases from V and 2 bases from J, with 10 bases between. The CDR3 region is CASSEFGGGNQPQHY. The CDR3 region has the DNA TGTGCCAGCAGTGAATTTGGGGGGGGCAATCAGCCCCAGCATTAT.

This clonotype has more than one count but fewer than ten. Since a much larger clone is just one base distant, this may be a read error. The V and J genes are TRBV10-3 and TRBJ1-2, with D perhaps TRBD1 (6 bases). Per the germline V gene, CDR1 is ENHRY and CDR2 is SYGVKD. This CDR3 contains 16 residues. V shed 0 bases and J shed 7 bases, with 18 bases lying between them. The CDR3 reads CAISESTGLSVCGYTF. The CDR3 DNA is TGTGCCATCAGTGAGTCAACAGGGCTCTCAGTCTGTGGCTACACCTTC.

V and J are TRBV29-1 and TRBJ1-1; D gene ambiguous. Trimming removed 4 bases at V and 0 bases at J, with 15 bases between. From germline, CDR1 is SQVTM and CDR2 ANQGSEA. The CDR3 loop spans 15 amino acids. CDR3 sequence reads: CSVGSGWNMNTEAFF. The CDR3 nucleotides are TGCAGCGTTGGATCTGGGTGGAATATGAACACTGAAGCTTTCTTT.

As for this clonotype: One base away lies a much larger clone, so this may be a sequencing read error. The genes are TRBV28 and TRBJ2-7, with 7 bases matching TRBD1. In germline, CDR1 is MDHEN, CDR2 SYDVKM. V gave up 5 bases and J gave up 8 bases; unmatched junction bases: 18. This CDR3 region has 16 residues. Here the CDR3 reads CASSHRGNLGKDQQYF. In DNA form, the CDR3 reads TGTGCCAGCAGTCACAGGGGAAATCTAGGTAAAGACCAGCAGTACTTC.

Turning to this clonotype: Sequence at one end of the junction differs from germline and may be a read error. The chain joins TRBV10-3 to TRBJ1-1, with D perhaps TRBD1 (6 bases). Germline CDR1 and CDR2: ENHRY and SYGVKD. The CDR3 is 15 residues long. The CDR3 is CTISTEGQENTEAFF. CDR3 in DNA: TGTACCATATCCACCGAGGGACAAGAGAACACTGAAGCTTTCTTT.

About this clonotype itself: The missing conserved phenylalanine or tryptophan at the end of this CDR3 makes a read error likely. No DNA is shown, since the ends of the CDR3 on it are uncertain; the CDR3 is the one TCRdb lists. The chain couples TRBV11-2 to TRBJ2-7; the table gives TRBD1 as D, unverified against the DNA. Inclusive of both ends, the CDR3 amounts to 15 amino acids. From germline, CDR1 is SGHAT and CDR2 FQNNGV. This CDR3 is CASSLQWTGENELYL.

With regard to this clonotype: The germline gene is not matched at one end of the junction; a read error may be the cause. The CDR3 DNA is TGTACCAGCAGGTATACAGGACCTTTCTCCGGGGAGCTGTCTTTT. Translating it yields CTSRYTGPFSGELSF. This chain joins TRBV11-1 and TRBJ2-2; D could derive from TRBD1 or TRBD2 (5 bases each). The germline CDR1 and CDR2 sequences are SGHAT and FQDESV (reference sequence). The CDR3 contains 15 residues.

The V call is TRBV6-2 or TRBV6-3, the J call TRBJ2-7, with D perhaps matching TRBD1 (6 bases). Trimming cost V 11 bases and J 6 bases, with 23 bases left between them. This CDR3 is built from 14 residues. Germline-derived CDR1 and CDR2 are MNHEY and SVGEGT. The CDR3 bases are TGTGCCCGCAATGGATACAGGGAGTACGGCGAGCAGTACTTC. This encodes CARNGYREYGEQYF.

As for this clonotype: A read error is likely, as this CDR3 ends without the conserved phenylalanine or tryptophan. This chain links TRBV11-3 with TRBJ2-7; D unresolved. Looked up from germline, CDR1 is SGHNT and CDR2 is YENEEA. This CDR3 has 11 residues. The V end lost 4 bases, the J end lost 7 bases, and 8 bases lay between the germline ends. The DNA of the CDR3 is TGTGCCAGCAGCTCCCAATGGGAGCAGTACTCC. Translated, it gives CASSSQWEQYS.

The chain has TRBV4-3 and TRBJ1-5; a possible D gene is TRBD1 (5 bases). V gave up 0 bases and J gave up 10 bases, with 16 bases separating them. Germline assignment: CDR1 LGHNA and CDR2 YSLEER. The CDR3 runs 15 residues. In DNA, the CDR3 is TGCGCCAGCAGCCAAGATTTACCGGGCGACAGTCCCCAGCATTTT. It translates to CASSQDLPGDSPQHF.

This clonotype was observed once. No conserved phenylalanine or tryptophan is present at the end of the CDR3, so a read error is the likely explanation. No DNA is shown, since the ends of the CDR3 on it are uncertain; the CDR3 is the one TCRdb lists. The J gene is TRBJ1-2, the V gene TRBV4-3. The germline gives CDR1 LGHNA, CDR2 YSLEER. The CDR3 contains 15 residues when both ends are counted. CDR3 loop: CASSQSPGGSYGYAL.

As regards this clonotype: One end of the junction fails to match germline, which may point to a read error. The chain joins TRBV4-3 to TRBJ1-6; 7 bases map to TRBD1. CDR1 is LGHNA, CDR2 YSLEER, per germline. The CDR3 covers 16 residues. The CDR3 here is CSSSFWDRRRNPPLHF. CDR3 nucleotides: TGCTCCAGCAGCTTCTGGGACAGACGAAGGAATCCACCCCTCCACTTT.

This clonotype has at least ten counts. The V and J genes are TRBV30 and TRBJ2-1, with 10 bases fitting TRBD2. CDR1 and CDR2 from the germline V gene are GTSNPN and SVGIG (reference sequence). This CDR3 has 18 amino acids. V trimming: 0 bases; J trimming: 3 bases; junction bases outside the gene matches: 11. The CDR3 coding sequence is TGTGCCTGGAGTGTACTCGTAGCGGGAGGACTTCTCTACAATGAGCAGTTCTTC. As protein: CAWSVLVAGGLLYNEQFF. Drawing the rest from reference TRBV30 and TRBJ2-1, the complete variable domain is SQTIHQWPATLVQPVGSPLSLECTVEGTSNPNLYWYRQAAGRGLQLLFYSVGIGQISSEVPQNLSASRPQDRQFILSSKKLLLSDSGFYLCAWSVLVAGGLLYNEQFFGPGTRLTVL.

Note on this clonotype: A much larger clonotype is one base distant, so this may be a read error. The chain uses TRBV5-1 and TRBJ1-2; D is unclear. CDR3 size: 15 residues. CDR1 is SGHRS, CDR2 YFSETQ, per germline. V lost 5 bases and J 8 bases, leaving 22 bases between the germline ends. The chain's CDR3 is CASRVNTRARLGYTF. CDR3 coding DNA: TGCGCCAGCAGAGTAAATACACGGGCGCGTCTGGGCTACACCTTC. Drawing the rest from reference TRBV5-1 and TRBJ1-2, the complete variable domain is KAGVTQTPRYLIKTRGQQVTLSCSPISGHRSVSWYQQTPGQGLQFLFEYFSETQRNKGNFPGRFSGRQFSNSRSEMNVSTLELGDSALYLCASRVNTRARLGYTFGSGTRLTVV.

This clonotype was observed at least ten times. The chain is built from TRBV6-4 and TRBJ2-2; 10 positions agree with TRBD2. Germline CDR1 is MRHNA and CDR2 is SNTAGT. V lost 8 bases and J lost 4; bases outside the gene matches: 10. The CDR3 has 16 amino acids. DNA of the CDR3: TGTGCCAGCTCCCATACGGGACTAGCGAGCACCGGGGAGCTGTTTTTT. Its protein product is CASSHTGLASTGELFF.

A note on this clonotype: One end of the junction varies from germline; a read error may be responsible. This rearrangement joins TRBV14 to TRBJ2-7, with D unresolved. The germline V gene has CDR1 SGHDN and CDR2 FVKESK. The CDR3 has 16 residues. DNA of the CDR3: TGTGCCATCAGCCAAGATTCGCAGACATCCTCCTACGAGCAGTACTTC. This translates into CAISQDSQTSSYEQYF.

On this clonotype itself: At one end, the junction sequence differs from germline, possibly due to a read error. The chain combines TRBV6-5 with TRBJ2-7; no firm D call. Germline V lookup: CDR1 MNHEY, CDR2 SVGAGI. The CDR3 has 12 amino acids. CDR3: CATQDGRSEHYF. The CDR3 bases are TGTGCCACCCAAGACGGACGGAGCGAGCATTACTTC.

Of note for this clonotype: No conserved phenylalanine or tryptophan ends this CDR3, so it is likely a read error. This rearrangement joins TRBV10-2 to TRBJ1-1; no reliable D call. Deletions cut 6 bases from V and 3 bases from J, with 14 bases between. CDR3 length: 14 residues. Germline CDR1 is WSHSY and CDR2 is SAAADI. This CDR3 is CASREQHLDTEAFL. CDR3 coding DNA: TGCGCCAGCAGGGAACAGCATTTGGACACTGAAGCTTTCTTA.

Concerning this clonotype itself: Here the CDR3 omits its conserved ending phenylalanine or tryptophan, so a read error is the likely source. This rearrangement joins TRBV29-1 to TRBJ2-1; 9 bases match TRBD2. Germline CDR1 reads SQVTM; CDR2 reads ANQGSEA. The CDR3 has 15 residues. With 1 base clipped from V and 7 bases from J, the junction kept 8 bases outside the gene matches. DNA for the CDR3: TGCAGCGTTGAAGGACTAGCGGAGCAGGCGAATGAGCAGTTCTTG. This codes for CSVEGLAEQANEQFL.

Note on this clonotype: The germline gene is not matched at one end of the junction; a read error may be the cause. The genes are TRBV11-1 and TRBJ2-4, with 13 bases fitting TRBD2. The CDR3 runs to 17 residues. Germline-derived CDR1 and CDR2 are SGHAT and FQDESV (reference sequence). The chain's CDR3 is CASSFPGTSGTKNIPYF. CDR3 DNA: TGTGCCAGTAGCTTTCCCGGGACTAGCGGGACCAAAAACATTCCATATTTC.

Of note for this clonotype: One end of the junction does not line up with germline, which may come from a read error. This sequence joins TRBV24-1 and TRBJ2-3; 7 bases line up with TRBD2. The CDR3 is 16 amino acids. Germline V gene lookup returns CDR1 KGHDR and CDR2 SFDVKD. The CDR3 loop is CATSGRGMTSTVTQYF. CDR3 coding DNA: TGTGCCACCAGTGGGAGGGGAATGACTAGCACAGTTACGCAGTATTTT.

V usage is TRBV24-1 and J usage is TRBJ2-1; TRBD2 aligns across 10 bases. This CDR3 is built from 17 residues. The V gene's germline CDR1 is KGHDR and CDR2 SFDVKD. After removal of 6 bases from V and 6 bases from J, the junction contained 13 bases not matched to a gene. CDR3 bases: TGTGCCACCAGTAATTCCGGGACAAGCGGGAGGGCCAATGAGCAGTTCTTC. Translated, it gives CATSNSGTSGRANEQFF.

This clonotype was counted at least ten times. This chain links TRBV5-5 with TRBJ2-7; D might be TRBD1 or TRBD2, each matching 5 bases. V lost 4 bases, J lost 3 bases, and 11 bases lay in between. Germline lookup yields CDR1 SGHKS and CDR2 YYEKEE (reference sequence). The CDR3 has 13 amino acids. DNA for the CDR3: TGTGCCAGCAGCCGGGGACGGAGCTACGAGCAGTACTTC. Protein: CASSRGRSYEQYF.

Points on this clonotype: A read error may produce the germline difference seen at one junction end. This rearrangement joins TRBV5-4 to TRBJ2-5; D is unresolved. Germline values: CDR1 SGHNT, CDR2 YYREEE (reference sequence). The CDR3 totals 14 residues. Written as DNA, the CDR3 is TGTGCCAGCAGCCCAGCACAGATGGGGAAGACTCAGTACTTC. Its protein is CASSPAQMGKTQYF.